The present T cell receptor beta chain was sequenced within a study of T cell responses to AZD1222 COVID-19 vaccine. Study conclusions and caveats: White British donors predominated, females outnumbered males, and clonal diversity was possibly underestimated. CD4 TCRs linked to vaccination spanned spike, dominating at 160-218 and 743-854.

On this clone itself: The antigen is unknown.

This CDR3 contains 12 residues. Germline CDR1 and CDR2: LNHNV and YYDKDF (reference sequence). The ends were cut back, 0 bases at V and 8 bases at J, with 7 bases in the middle. Method: immunoSEQ multiplex PCR; TCRdb's copy keeps in-frame clones and lacks some. The data show about 260,000 clones, approximately 93% seen once. The rearrangement uses TRBV15 and TRBJ1-2; no definite D call. The sequence was collected from an adult in good health. The material was peripheral blood, obtained on day 0 of AZD1222 vaccination. CDR3 protein: CATSRDSFGYTF. In DNA, the CDR3 is TGTGCCACCAGCAGAGACAGCTTCGGCTACACCTTC.